The 2 T cell receptor beta chains reported below all come from one sample, sequenced in a study of cytomegalovirus exposure and HLA in healthy donors. Primers: 60 Vbeta forward and 13 Jbeta reverse. Here immunoSEQ multiplex PCR was the method, and the copy in TCRdb shows in-frame clones only, minus some. Here the sample spans 150,000 to 200,000 clones, 65% to 80% being singletons. Sequenced: PBMCs. These receptors all come from a woman in her 40s in good health and CMV-seronegative.

V and J are TRBV30 and TRBJ2-5, with D possibly TRBD1 on 6 matching bases. The better agreement between TRBJ2-7 and the DNA end casts doubt on the J call. Germline CDR1 GTSNPN, CDR2 SVGIG (reference sequence). This CDR3 has 12 amino acids. The CDR3 sequence: CASGTGSAEQYF. The CDR3 region has the DNA TGTGCCTCCGGAACAGGGTCGGCCGAGCAGTACTTC.

The rearrangement uses TRBV11-2 and TRBJ2-1; 10 bases line up with TRBD2. With V trimmed by 5 bases and J by 4 bases, 5 bases remained unmatched. The germline V gene encodes CDR1 SGHAT and CDR2 FQNNGV. CDR3 length equals 15 residues. Written as DNA, the CDR3 is TGTGCCAGCAGCGGTCAAGCGGGAGGGTACAATGAGCAGTTCTTC. It encodes CASSGQAGGYNEQFF.